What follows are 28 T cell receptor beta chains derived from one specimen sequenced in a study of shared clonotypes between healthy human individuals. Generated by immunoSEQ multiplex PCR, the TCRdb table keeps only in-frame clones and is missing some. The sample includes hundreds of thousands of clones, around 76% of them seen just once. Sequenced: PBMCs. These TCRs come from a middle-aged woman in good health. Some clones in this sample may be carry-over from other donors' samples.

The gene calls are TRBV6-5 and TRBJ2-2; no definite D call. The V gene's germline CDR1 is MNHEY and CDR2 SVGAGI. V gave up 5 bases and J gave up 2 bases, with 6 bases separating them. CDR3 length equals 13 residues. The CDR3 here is CASSQLNTGELFF. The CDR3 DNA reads TGTGCCAGCAGTCAGCTCAACACCGGGGAGCTGTTTTTT.

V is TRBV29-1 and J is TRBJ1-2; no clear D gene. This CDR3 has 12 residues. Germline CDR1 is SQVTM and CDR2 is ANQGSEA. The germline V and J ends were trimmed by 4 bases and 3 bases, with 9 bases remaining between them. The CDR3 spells CSVVVQYYGYTF. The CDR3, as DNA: TGCAGCGTTGTAGTTCAGTACTATGGCTACACCTTC.

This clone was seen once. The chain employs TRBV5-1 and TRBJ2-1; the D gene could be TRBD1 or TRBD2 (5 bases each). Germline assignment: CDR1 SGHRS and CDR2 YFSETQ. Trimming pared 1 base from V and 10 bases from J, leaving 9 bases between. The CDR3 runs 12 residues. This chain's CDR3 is CASSLRGGEQFF. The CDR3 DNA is TGCGCCAGCAGCTTGAGGGGCGGGGAGCAGTTCTTC. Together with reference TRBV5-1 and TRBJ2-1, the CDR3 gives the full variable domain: KAGVTQTPRYLIKTRGQQVTLSCSPISGHRSVSWYQQTPGQGLQFLFEYFSETQRNKGNFPGRFSGRQFSNSRSEMNVSTLELGDSALYLCASSLRGGEQFFGPGTRLTVL.

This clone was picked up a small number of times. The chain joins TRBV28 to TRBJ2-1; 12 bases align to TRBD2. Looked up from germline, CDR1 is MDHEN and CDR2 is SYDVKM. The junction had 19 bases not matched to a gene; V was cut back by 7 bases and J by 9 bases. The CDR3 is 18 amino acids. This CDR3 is CASTRAGRLAGVSGEQFF. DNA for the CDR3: TGTGCCAGCACCCGAGCGGGACGACTAGCGGGAGTAAGCGGTGAGCAGTTCTTC.

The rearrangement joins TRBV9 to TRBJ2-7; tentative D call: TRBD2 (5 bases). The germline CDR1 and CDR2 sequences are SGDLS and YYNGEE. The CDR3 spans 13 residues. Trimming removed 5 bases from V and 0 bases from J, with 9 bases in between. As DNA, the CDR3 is TGTGCCAGCAGTCTCCGGGACTCCTACGAGCAGTACTTC. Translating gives CASSLRDSYEQYF.

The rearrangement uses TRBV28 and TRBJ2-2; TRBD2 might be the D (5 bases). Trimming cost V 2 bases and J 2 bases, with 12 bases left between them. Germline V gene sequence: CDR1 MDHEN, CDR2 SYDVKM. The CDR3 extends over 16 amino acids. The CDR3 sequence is CASSLIPDSNTGELFF. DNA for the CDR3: TGTGCCAGCAGTTTAATTCCGGACTCTAACACCGGGGAGCTGTTTTTT. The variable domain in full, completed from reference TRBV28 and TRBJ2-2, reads DVKVTQSSRYLVKRTGEKVFLECVQDMDHENMFWYRQDPGLGLRLIYFSYDVKMKEKGDIPEGYSVSREKKERFSLILESASTNQTSMYLCASSLIPDSNTGELFFGEGSRLTVL.

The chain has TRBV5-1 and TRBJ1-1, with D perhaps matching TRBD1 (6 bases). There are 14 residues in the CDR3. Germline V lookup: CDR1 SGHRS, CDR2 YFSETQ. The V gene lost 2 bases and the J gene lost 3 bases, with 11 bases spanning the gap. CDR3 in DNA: TGCGCCAGCAGCTTTACAGGGTCTCACACTGAAGCTTTCTTT. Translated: CASSFTGSHTEAFF.

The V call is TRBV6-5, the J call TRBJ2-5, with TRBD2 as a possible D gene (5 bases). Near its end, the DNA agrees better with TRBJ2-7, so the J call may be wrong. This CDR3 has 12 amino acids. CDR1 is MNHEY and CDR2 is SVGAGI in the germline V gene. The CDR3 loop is CASSYPGDEQYF. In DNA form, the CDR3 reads TGTGCCAGCAGTTACCCCGGGGACGAGCAGTACTTC.

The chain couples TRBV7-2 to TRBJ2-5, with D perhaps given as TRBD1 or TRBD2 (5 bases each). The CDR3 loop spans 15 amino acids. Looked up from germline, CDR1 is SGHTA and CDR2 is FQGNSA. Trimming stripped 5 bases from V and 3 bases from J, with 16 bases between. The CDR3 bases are TGTGCCAGCAGCGACAATCGGGGCGGAGAAGAGACCCAGTACTTC. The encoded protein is CASSDNRGGEETQYF. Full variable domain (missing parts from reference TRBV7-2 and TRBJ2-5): GAGVSQSPSNKVTEKGKDVELRCDPISGHTALYWYRQSLGQGLEFLIYFQGNSAPDKSGLPSDRFSAERTGGSVSTLTIQRTQQEDSAVYLCASSDNRGGEETQYFGPGTRLLVL.

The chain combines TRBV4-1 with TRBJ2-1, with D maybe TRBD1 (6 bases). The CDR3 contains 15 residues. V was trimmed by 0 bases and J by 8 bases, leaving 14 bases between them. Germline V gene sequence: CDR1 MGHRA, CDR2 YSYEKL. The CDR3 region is CASSQDEGGAYEQFF. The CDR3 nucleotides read TGCGCCAGCAGCCAAGATGAAGGGGGAGCCTATGAGCAGTTCTTC.

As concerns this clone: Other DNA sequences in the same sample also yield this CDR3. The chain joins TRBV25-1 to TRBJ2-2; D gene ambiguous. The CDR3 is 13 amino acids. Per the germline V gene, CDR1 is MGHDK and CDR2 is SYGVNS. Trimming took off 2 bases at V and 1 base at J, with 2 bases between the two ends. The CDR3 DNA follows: TGTGCCAGCAGTGAAAGGAACACCGGGGAGCTGTTTTTT. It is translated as CASSERNTGELFF.

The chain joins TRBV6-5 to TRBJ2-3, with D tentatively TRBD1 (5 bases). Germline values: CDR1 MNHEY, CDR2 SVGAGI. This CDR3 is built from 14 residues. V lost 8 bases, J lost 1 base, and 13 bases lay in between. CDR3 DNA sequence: TGTGCCAGCGGGGCGATCTCGGGCACAGATACGCAGTATTTT. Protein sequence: CASGAISGTDTQYF.

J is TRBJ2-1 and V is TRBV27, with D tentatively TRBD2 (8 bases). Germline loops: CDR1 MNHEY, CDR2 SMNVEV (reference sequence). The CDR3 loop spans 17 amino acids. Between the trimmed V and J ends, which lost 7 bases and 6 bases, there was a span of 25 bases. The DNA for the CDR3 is TGTGCCAGCAACAGGGGCCGGGGACTAGATTTTTCCAATGAGCAGTTCTTC. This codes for CASNRGRGLDFSNEQFF.

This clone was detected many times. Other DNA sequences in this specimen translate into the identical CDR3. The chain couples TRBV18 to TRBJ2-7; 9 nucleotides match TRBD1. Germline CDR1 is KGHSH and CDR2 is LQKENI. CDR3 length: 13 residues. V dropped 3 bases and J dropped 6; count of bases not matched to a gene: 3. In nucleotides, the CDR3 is TGTGCCAGCTCACCGGGACAGGGTGCCGAGCAGTACTTC. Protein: CASSPGQGAEQYF.

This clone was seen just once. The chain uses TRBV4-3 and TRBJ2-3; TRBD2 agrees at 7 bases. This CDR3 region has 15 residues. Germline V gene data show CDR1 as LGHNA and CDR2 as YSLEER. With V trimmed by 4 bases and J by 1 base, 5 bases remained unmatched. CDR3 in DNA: TGCGCCAGCAGCCTCGGGAGGACGGGCACAGATACGCAGTATTTT. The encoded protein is CASSLGRTGTDTQYF.

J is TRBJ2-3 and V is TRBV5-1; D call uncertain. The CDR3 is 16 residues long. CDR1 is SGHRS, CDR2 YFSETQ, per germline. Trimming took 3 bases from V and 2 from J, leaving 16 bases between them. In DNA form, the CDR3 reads TGCGCCAGCAGCTATCGTCGGCCCCTTGACACAGATACGCAGTATTTT. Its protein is CASSYRRPLDTDTQYF.

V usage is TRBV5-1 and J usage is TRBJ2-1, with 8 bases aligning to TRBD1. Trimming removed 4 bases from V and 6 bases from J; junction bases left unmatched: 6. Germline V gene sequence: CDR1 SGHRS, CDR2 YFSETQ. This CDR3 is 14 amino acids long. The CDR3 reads CASSLQGEGNEQFF. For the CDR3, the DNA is TGCGCCAGCAGCCTACAGGGGGAAGGCAATGAGCAGTTCTTC.

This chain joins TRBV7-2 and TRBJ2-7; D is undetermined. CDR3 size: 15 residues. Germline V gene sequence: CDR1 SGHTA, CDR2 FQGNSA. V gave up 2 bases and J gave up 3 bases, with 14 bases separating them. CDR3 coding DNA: TGTGCCAGCAGCTTAATAAGGGCGGCCGACTACGAGCAGTACTTC. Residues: CASSLIRAADYEQYF.

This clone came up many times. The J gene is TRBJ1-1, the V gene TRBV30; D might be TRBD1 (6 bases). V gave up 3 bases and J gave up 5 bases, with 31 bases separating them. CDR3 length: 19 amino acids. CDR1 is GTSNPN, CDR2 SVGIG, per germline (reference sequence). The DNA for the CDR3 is TGTGCCTGGAGCCATAGGTCGGTATTCCAGGGGCCCGCGGGGACTGAAGCTTTCTTT. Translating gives CAWSHRSVFQGPAGTEAFF.

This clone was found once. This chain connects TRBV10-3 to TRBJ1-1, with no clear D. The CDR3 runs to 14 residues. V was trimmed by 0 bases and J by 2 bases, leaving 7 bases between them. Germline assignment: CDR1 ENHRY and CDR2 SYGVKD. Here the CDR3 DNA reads TGTGCCATCAGTGAGTCGTTTAGCAACACTGAAGCTTTCTTT. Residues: CAISESFSNTEAFF.

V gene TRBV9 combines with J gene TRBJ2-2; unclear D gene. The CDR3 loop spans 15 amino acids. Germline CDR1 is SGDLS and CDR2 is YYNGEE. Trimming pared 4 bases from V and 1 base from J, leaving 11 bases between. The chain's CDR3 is CASSYVGGNTGELFF. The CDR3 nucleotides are TGTGCCAGCAGCTACGTGGGTGGGAACACCGGGGAGCTGTTTTTT.

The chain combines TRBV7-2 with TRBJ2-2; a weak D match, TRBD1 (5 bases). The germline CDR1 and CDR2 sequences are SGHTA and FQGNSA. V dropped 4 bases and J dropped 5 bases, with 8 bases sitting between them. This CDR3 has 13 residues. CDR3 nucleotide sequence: TGTGCCAGCAGCTATAGACAGACCGGGGAGCTGTTTTTT. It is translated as CASSYRQTGELFF. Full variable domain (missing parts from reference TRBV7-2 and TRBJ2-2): GAGVSQSPSNKVTEKGKDVELRCDPISGHTALYWYRQSLGQGLEFLIYFQGNSAPDKSGLPSDRFSAERTGGSVSTLTIQRTQQEDSAVYLCASSYRQTGELFFGEGSRLTVL.

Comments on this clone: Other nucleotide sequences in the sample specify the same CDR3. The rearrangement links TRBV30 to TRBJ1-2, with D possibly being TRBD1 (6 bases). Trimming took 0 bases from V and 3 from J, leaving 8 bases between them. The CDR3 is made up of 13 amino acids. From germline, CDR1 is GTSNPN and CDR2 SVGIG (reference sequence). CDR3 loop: CAWSVGGDYGYTF. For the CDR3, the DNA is TGTGCCTGGAGTGTAGGGGGTGACTATGGCTACACCTTC.

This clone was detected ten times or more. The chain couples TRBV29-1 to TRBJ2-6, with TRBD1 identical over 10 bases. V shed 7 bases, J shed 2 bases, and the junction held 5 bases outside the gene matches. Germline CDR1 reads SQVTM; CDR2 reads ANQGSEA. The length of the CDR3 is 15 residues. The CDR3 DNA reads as TGCAGCGCGGAGACAGGGGGCACTGGGGCCAACGTCCTGACTTTC. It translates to CSAETGGTGANVLTF.

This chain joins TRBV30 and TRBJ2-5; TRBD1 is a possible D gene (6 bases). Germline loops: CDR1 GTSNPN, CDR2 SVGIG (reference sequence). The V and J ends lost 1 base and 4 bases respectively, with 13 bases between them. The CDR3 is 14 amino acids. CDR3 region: CAWSEKGVPETQYF. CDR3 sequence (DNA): TGTGCCTGGAGTGAGAAGGGGGTTCCAGAGACCCAGTACTTC.

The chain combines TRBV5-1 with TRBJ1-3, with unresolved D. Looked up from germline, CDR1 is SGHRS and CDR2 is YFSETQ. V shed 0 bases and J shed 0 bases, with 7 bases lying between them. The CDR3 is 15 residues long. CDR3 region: CASSLGAASGNTIYF. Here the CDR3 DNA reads TGCGCCAGCAGCTTGGGGGCAGCCTCTGGAAACACCATATATTTT.

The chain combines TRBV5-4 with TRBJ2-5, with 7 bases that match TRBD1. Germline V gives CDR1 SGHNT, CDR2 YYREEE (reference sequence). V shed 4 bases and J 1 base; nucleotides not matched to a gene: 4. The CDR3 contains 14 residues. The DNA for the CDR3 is TGTGCCAGCAGCCAGACAGGGAGCCAAGAGACCCAGTACTTC. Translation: CASSQTGSQETQYF.

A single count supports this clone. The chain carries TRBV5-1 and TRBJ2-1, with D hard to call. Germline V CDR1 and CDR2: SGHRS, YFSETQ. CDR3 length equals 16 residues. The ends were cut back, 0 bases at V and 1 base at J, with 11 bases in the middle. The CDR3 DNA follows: TGCGCCAGCAGCTTGGGAGACGGCTATTCCTACAATGAGCAGTTCTTC. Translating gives CASSLGDGYSYNEQFF. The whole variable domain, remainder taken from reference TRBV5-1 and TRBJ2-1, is KAGVTQTPRYLIKTRGQQVTLSCSPISGHRSVSWYQQTPGQGLQFLFEYFSETQRNKGNFPGRFSGRQFSNSRSEMNVSTLELGDSALYLCASSLGDGYSYNEQFFGPGTRLTVL.